The source of this TCR beta chain is a study of blood T cell repertoires in COVID-19. As for the study in general: Some COVID-19 samples were acute and others convalescent; all came from the United States, Italy and Spain. In each case, the material was cDNA or gDNA derived from T cells, B-cell-depleted T cells, or PBMCs.

This clone turned up a few times. In the authors' methods: Amplification with reference gene primers provided the estimates of nucleated cell counts. Assay used: immunoSEQ multiplex PCR; TCRdb lists only in-frame clones, some missing. From that table come the V and J calls and clone size; the DNA was used to work out D and trimming. The sample consists of just under 350,000 clones, around 82% of them appearing once. The length of the CDR3 is 16 residues. Per the germline V gene, CDR1 is SGHNT and CDR2 is YENEEA. After removal of 2 bases from V and 1 base from J, the junction contained 5 bases not matched to a gene.

The gene calls are TRBV11-3 and TRBJ2-1, with 7 nucleotides matching TRBD2. The sample comprised peripheral blood. The sequence was collected from a man aged 25 to 45 with active or convalescent COVID-19. This CDR3 is CASSLRRGRSYNEQFF. The CDR3 DNA is TGTGCCAGCAGCTTACGTCGCGGGAGATCCTACAATGAGCAGTTCTTC.